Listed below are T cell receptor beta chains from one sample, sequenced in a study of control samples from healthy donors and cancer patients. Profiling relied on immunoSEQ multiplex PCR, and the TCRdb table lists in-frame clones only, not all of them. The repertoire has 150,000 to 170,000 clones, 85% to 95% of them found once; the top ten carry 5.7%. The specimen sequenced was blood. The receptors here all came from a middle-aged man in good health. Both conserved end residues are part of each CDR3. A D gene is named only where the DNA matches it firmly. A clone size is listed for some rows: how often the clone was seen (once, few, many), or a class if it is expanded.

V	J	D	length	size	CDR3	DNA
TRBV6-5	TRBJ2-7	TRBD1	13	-	CASSLGQSYEQYF	TGTGCCAGCTCACTGGGACAGTCCTACGAGCAGTACTTC
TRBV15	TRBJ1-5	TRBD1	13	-	CATRGQIYQPQHF	TGTGCCACGAGGGGACAGATTTATCAGCCCCAGCATTTT
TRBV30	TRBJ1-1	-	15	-	CAWSVLGGINTEAFF	TGTGCCTGGAGTGTACTTGGGGGAATTAACACTGAAGCTTTCTTT
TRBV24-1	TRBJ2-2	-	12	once	CATSRKTGELFF	TGTGCCACCAGTAGGAAGACCGGGGAGCTGTTTTTT
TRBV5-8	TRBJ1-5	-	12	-	CASSFLNQPQHF	TGTGCCAGCAGCTTTCTCAATCAGCCCCAGCATTTT
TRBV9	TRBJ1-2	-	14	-	CASTIHGGDYGYTF	TGTGCCAGCACCATACATGGGGGGGACTATGGCTACACCTTC
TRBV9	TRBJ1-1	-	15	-	CASSVDPGGGTEAFF	TGTGCCAGCAGCGTAGACCCTGGCGGCGGGACTGAAGCTTTCTTT
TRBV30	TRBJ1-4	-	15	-	CAWSVLGGPSEKLFF	TGTGCCTGGAGTGTACTTGGAGGTCCCAGCGAAAAACTGTTTTTT
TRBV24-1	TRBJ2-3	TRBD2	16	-	CATSGGSGGGTDTQYF	TGTGCCACCAGTGGCGGTAGCGGGGGAGGCACAGATACGCAGTATTTT
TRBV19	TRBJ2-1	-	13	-	CASSLPGSNEQFF	TGTGCCAGTAGTCTCCCAGGGTCGAATGAGCAGTTCTTC
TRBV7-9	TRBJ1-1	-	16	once	CASSLGRSGGGGEAFF	TGTGCCAGCAGCTTAGGGAGATCGGGGGGCGGAGGTGAAGCTTTCTTT
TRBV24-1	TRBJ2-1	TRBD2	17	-	CATSASTGRGGANEQFF	TGTGCCACCAGTGCCTCTACCGGGCGGGGGGGGGCAAATGAGCAGTTCTTC
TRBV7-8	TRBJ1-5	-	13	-	CASTVSRLEPQHF	TGTGCCAGCACCGTCTCCCGGCTCGAGCCCCAGCATTTT
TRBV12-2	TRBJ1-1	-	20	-	CASRLIRVAGTDSSSTEAFF	TGTGCAAGTCGCTTAATAAGGGTCGCCGGGACTGACTCTTCTTCCACTGAAGCTTTCTTT
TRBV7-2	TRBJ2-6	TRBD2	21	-	CASSLAGRELAGDSGANVLTF	TGTGCCAGCAGCTTAGCTGGGAGGGAACTAGCGGGGGACTCTGGGGCCAACGTCCTGACTTTC
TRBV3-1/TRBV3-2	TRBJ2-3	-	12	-	CASSHTTRTQYF	TGTGCCAGCAGCCATACTACCCGGACGCAGTATTTT
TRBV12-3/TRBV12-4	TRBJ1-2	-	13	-	CASSLMANYGYTF	TGTGCCAGCAGTTTAATGGCTAACTATGGCTACACCTTC
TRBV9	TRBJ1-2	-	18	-	CASSVEINRNPSSYGYTF	TGTGCCAGCAGCGTAGAGATCAACAGGAACCCTAGCAGCTATGGCTACACCTTC
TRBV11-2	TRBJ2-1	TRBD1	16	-	CASSSSRDRGYNEQFF	TGTGCCAGCAGCTCAAGCCGGGACAGGGGATACAATGAGCAGTTCTTC
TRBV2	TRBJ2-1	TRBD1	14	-	CASALNTGGNEQFF	TGTGCCAGCGCACTAAATACAGGGGGCAATGAGCAGTTCTTC
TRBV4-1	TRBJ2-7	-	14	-	CASSQPTVSYEQYF	TGCGCCAGCAGCCAGCCGACAGTTTCCTACGAGCAGTACTTC
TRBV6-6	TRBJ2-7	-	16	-	CASRGWDKESSYEQYF	TGTGCCAGCAGGGGGTGGGACAAAGAGAGCTCCTACGAGCAGTACTTC
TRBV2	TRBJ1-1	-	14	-	CASTGTGRNTEAFF	TGTGCCAGCACAGGAACAGGGAGGAACACTGAAGCTTTCTTT
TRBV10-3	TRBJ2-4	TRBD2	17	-	CAISDSRGGGTKNIQYF	TGTGCCATCAGTGATTCGCGGGGGGGCGGTACCAAAAACATTCAGTACTTC
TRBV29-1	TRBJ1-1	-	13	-	CSVAGGTSEEAFF	TGCAGCGTTGCCGGCGGGACATCGGAGGAGGCTTTCTTT
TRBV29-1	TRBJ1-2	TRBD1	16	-	CSPTGQGGLASYGYTF	TGCAGCCCCACGGGACAGGGGGGTTTGGCGTCCTATGGCTACACCTTC
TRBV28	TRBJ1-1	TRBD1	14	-	CASLSGTVNTEAFF	TGTGCCAGCCTGAGCGGGACAGTGAACACTGAAGCTTTCTTT